These 4 T cell receptor beta chains came from one sample sequenced in a study of T cells expressing NK-cell markers (TCRdb year 2020). Library creation used 5' RACE. The sequencer was an Illumina HiSeq 2000. TCRdb reprocessed the reads into one record per CDR3 protein sequence, lacking DNA. The sample's table covers about 460,000 distinct CDR3 sequences. Jointly, the top ten make up under 1.5% of the sample. The sequenced material came from blood T cells: a sorted CD56 or NKG2C T cell subset, CD4+ or CD8+ T cells, or bulk PBMC T cells (not recorded which). These receptors were collected from a woman aged 50 to 65 in good health. Donor details come from another sample of the same person, matched by shared clones.

The chain is built from TRBV12-3 or TRBV12-4 and TRBJ2-1; TCRdb proposes TRBD2, but this gene call is untestable without DNA. The length of the CDR3 is 20 residues. The CDR3 loop is CASSPGWGSPGGLSNNEQFF.

The chain combines TRBV12-3 or TRBV12-4 with TRBJ1-1; checking the TCRdb D call of TRBD1 is not possible without DNA. The CDR3 is made up of 14 amino acids. CDR3 in amino acids: CASGGTARSTEAFF.

The rearrangement joins TRBV3-1 to TRBJ2-5; without DNA, the TCRdb call of TRBD2 cannot be checked. Germline loops: CDR1 LGHDT, CDR2 YNNKEL (reference sequence). CDR3 length: 15 amino acids. The chain's CDR3 is CASSIRTSGQETQYF.

The rearrangement joins TRBV6-5 to TRBJ1-4; no DNA is available, so the TRBD1 call from TCRdb remains unchecked. The CDR3 contains 14 residues. CDR1 is MNHEY and CDR2 is SVGAGI in the germline V gene. This chain's CDR3 is CASSLQGGKEKLFF.